Shown below are 11 T cell receptor beta chains from a single sample sequenced in a study of blood T cell dynamics during melanoma immunotherapy. The assay was immunoSEQ multiplex PCR, and TCRdb's table has in-frame clones only and misses some. The data show over 10,000 clones, about 93% seen once. The sample's time point: week 3, after first cycle of checkpoint inhibitor. The sample consisted of effector memory CD8+ T cells from blood, taken from a patient treated with checkpoint blockade. These receptor sequences come from a human donor with melanoma.

V usage is TRBV4-3 and J usage is TRBJ2-1; possible D gene TRBD2, 6 bases. V was clipped by 0 bases and J by 7 bases, with 16 bases between them. Per germline, CDR1 LGHNA and CDR2 YSLEER. This CDR3 has 16 residues. CDR3 nucleotides: TGCGCCAGCAGCCAAGATGCTGGGGGGACGGGGAATGAGCAGTTCTTC. Its protein is CASSQDAGGTGNEQFF.

This clone was counted a single time. The chain uses TRBV7-9 and TRBJ2-1; D gene unclear. Germline-derived CDR1 and CDR2 are SEHNR and FQNEAQ (reference sequence). The CDR3 extends over 15 amino acids. Trimming stripped 1 base from V and 4 bases from J, with 11 bases between. The CDR3 DNA follows: TGTGCCAGCAGCTTAGGATCAGACTCTTACAATGAGCAGTTCTTC. It specifies CASSLGSDSYNEQFF.

The gene calls are TRBV5-4 and TRBJ2-5, with TRBD1 matching over 8 bases. Judging by the DNA end, TRBJ2-7 fits better; the J call may be wrong. Germline V gene lookup returns CDR1 SGHNT and CDR2 YYREEE (reference sequence). The CDR3 runs to 14 residues. CDR3 loop: CASSFGTGNYEQYF. In nucleotides, the CDR3 is TGTGCCAGCAGCTTCGGGACAGGCAACTACGAGCAGTACTTC.

This sequence joins TRBV25-1 and TRBJ2-3; perhaps TRBD1 as D (6 bases). V lost 1 base and J 4 bases, leaving 12 bases between the germline ends. CDR1 is MGHDK, CDR2 SYGVNS, per germline. The CDR3 runs 15 residues. Here the CDR3 reads CASSESEQGPDTQYF. The CDR3 DNA is TGTGCCAGCAGTGAATCGGAACAGGGCCCAGATACGCAGTATTTT.

V usage is TRBV27 and J usage is TRBJ2-7; D gene uncertain. Germline values: CDR1 MNHEY, CDR2 SMNVEV (reference sequence). CDR3 length: 13 residues. V shed 7 bases and J shed 4 bases, with 14 bases lying between them. CDR3 amino acids: CASTPYQGYEQYF. The CDR3 coding sequence is TGTGCCAGCACCCCCTACCAAGGATACGAGCAGTACTTC.

The chain joins TRBV28 to TRBJ2-5; 7 nucleotides align to TRBD1. The CDR3 runs to 15 residues. Germline V CDR1 and CDR2: MDHEN, SYDVKM. With V trimmed by 5 bases and J by 4 bases, 10 bases remained unmatched. For the CDR3, the DNA is TGTGCCAGCAGTACCCTTCGACAGGGCACAGAGACCCAGTACTTC. Its translation: CASSTLRQGTETQYF.

The chain recombines TRBV28 with TRBJ2-2, with a tentative D call TRBD2 (5 bases). The germline V gene encodes CDR1 MDHEN and CDR2 SYDVKM. The CDR3 is made up of 12 amino acids. The V end lost 2 bases, the J end lost 11 bases, and 9 bases lay between the germline ends. Written as DNA, the CDR3 is TGTGCCAGCAGTTTAGGAGGAAACGAGCTGTTTTTT. This gives the protein CASSLGGNELFF.

V gene TRBV7-2 combines with J gene TRBJ2-1; 7 bases match TRBD2. This CDR3 contains 15 residues. The germline gives CDR1 SGHTA, CDR2 FQGNSA. The V gene end was trimmed by 3 bases and the J gene end by 2 bases; junction bases not matched to a gene: 4. This CDR3 is CASSLKREAYNEQFF. The CDR3 region has the DNA TGTGCCAGCAGCTTGAAACGGGAGGCCTACAATGAGCAGTTCTTC. Filled out from reference TRBV7-2 and TRBJ2-1, the complete variable domain reads GAGVSQSPSNKVTEKGKDVELRCDPISGHTALYWYRQSLGQGLEFLIYFQGNSAPDKSGLPSDRFSAERTGGSVSTLTIQRTQQEDSAVYLCASSLKREAYNEQFFGPGTRLTVL.

This chain connects TRBV15 to TRBJ2-7, with 7 nucleotides matching TRBD1. The germline V gene encodes CDR1 LNHNV and CDR2 YYDKDF (reference sequence). CDR3 length: 15 residues. The V segment lost 0 bases and the J segment 3 bases; nucleotides outside the gene matches: 5. CDR3 nucleotide sequence: TGTGCCACCAGCAGAGAGGTGAGGACAGGCTACGAGCAGTACTTC. The encoded protein is CATSREVRTGYEQYF.

The chain links TRBV28 to TRBJ2-1; the match to TRBD2 covers 7 bases. This CDR3 comprises 16 residues. Germline V gene data show CDR1 as MDHEN and CDR2 as SYDVKM. J gave up 6 bases and V 3 bases, and 11 bases lay outside the gene matches. The CDR3 sequence is CASSFRQREIGNEQFF. The CDR3 DNA reads TGTGCCAGCAGTTTTCGCCAGCGGGAAATCGGCAATGAGCAGTTCTTC.

Here the CDR3 DNA reads TGTGCCAGCAGTTACAGGGGGCCCTACAATGAGCAGTTCTTC. The encoded protein is CASSYRGPYNEQFF. This rearrangement joins TRBV28 to TRBJ2-1; 9 bases align to TRBD1. After removal of 4 bases from V and 2 bases from J, the junction contained 0 bases not matched to a gene. CDR1 is MDHEN, CDR2 SYDVKM, per germline. CDR3 length: 14 amino acids.